This T cell receptor (beta chain) was retrieved from a study of memory CD4+ T cells and cytomegalovirus serostatus (dated by TCRdb to between 2017 and 2020). About the investigation overall: The cohort included about 33 healthy adults from Belgium, of whom 9 were CMV seropositive and approximately 24 were CMV seronegative. CD4+ memory TCRbeta repertoires of a Belgian cohort with known cytomegalovirus serostatus were sequenced in order to replicate a published TCR-based CMV serostatus classifier.

The study at large found these results: CMV serostatus prediction reached a median bootstrapped AUC of roughly 0.96 with the original framework and 0.9 to 0.93 with a US-trained random forest. Results were interpreted as suggesting that the CMV-associated TCR signature is largely present in the CD4+ memory repertoire. Among the roughly 160 previously reported CMV-associated TCRbeta sequences, about 71 showed up in the CD4+ memory repertoires, with each one found in between one and five individuals. Only CD4+CD45RO+ memory cells were sequenced, in contrast to the original study, which included naive and memory CD4+ and CD8+ populations. A median bootstrapped AUC of roughly 0.94 with a 95% CI of 0.76-1.00 was achieved on the Belgian cohort by the original-framework classifier.

The sample holds a few counts of this clone. The antigen it recognizes is unknown. Base qualities are not recorded, but no much larger clone differs from it by a single base. A FACSAria II was used to sort memory CD4+ T cells, defined as single viable CD3+CD4+CD8-CD45RO+ cells. CMV serostatus was determined with a Roche Elecsys assay detecting serum IgG against CMV pp150, pp28, p38 and p52. Following thawing, total CD4+ T cells were enriched through positive selection using CD4 magnetic microbeads. Samples originated from another study that specifically interrogated the CD4+ T cell memory repertoire. Following standard operating procedures, peripheral blood mononuclear cells were isolated and cryopreserved, while serum was kept at -80 degrees C. The staining used CD3-PerCP (BW264/56), CD4-APC (RPA-T4), CD45RO-PE (UCHT1) and CD8-Pacific Orange (3B5) antibodies, and Sytox blue was used to exclude non-viable cells.

V loses 5 bases of germline sequence and J loses 3 bases, and the interval between the two ends is 2 bases. CDR1 and CDR2 are read off the germline V gene as MDHEN and SYDVKM. The CDR3 covers 11 residues, taking in both the cysteine and the phenylalanine. The read is trimmed to its CDR3 DNA, 33 bases read in frame from base 1. Genomic DNA was extracted from sorted cells with the Quick-DNA Microprep Kit. Amplification of TCRbeta DNA was done with the immunoSEQ hsTCRbeta kit, following the protocol from the manufacturer. TCRbeta libraries were sequenced on an Illumina MiSeq instrument. From the authors' description of their analysis: Removing out-of-frame sequences left 2,204,828 distinct TCRbeta sequences, an average of around 70,000 per individual. Each individual was scored by the count of about 150 previously reported CMV-associated TCRbeta sequences and the total productive distinct TCRbeta count. A beta-binomial model was reimplemented in Python, and random forests from scikit-learn, run with default parameters, were trained on data from the US cohort. Classifier performance on the Belgian cohort was summarized as median AUC with percentile confidence intervals over 10,000 bootstrap iterations. Sourced from immuneACCESS, this table was stored by TCRdb with only in-frame sequences that have V and J called. A share of the clones is absent; for the studies checked, an unresolved V gene accounts for under half, and the remainder has no known explanation. V and J calls and clone size follow that table, whereas D and trimming were derived from the DNA. The sample contains around 54,000 clones, over 65% of them found a single time. The ten most abundant clones make up over 2% of the sample.

The sequence is built from TRBV28 and TRBJ2-1, with no D gene named confidently. The sample taken for sequencing was memory CD4+ T cells from blood. The sequence was obtained from an adult in good health and CMV-seropositive. The CDR3 protein: CASSLYNEQFF. The DNA sequence reads TGTGCCAGCAGTCTCTACAATGAGCAGTTCTTC.